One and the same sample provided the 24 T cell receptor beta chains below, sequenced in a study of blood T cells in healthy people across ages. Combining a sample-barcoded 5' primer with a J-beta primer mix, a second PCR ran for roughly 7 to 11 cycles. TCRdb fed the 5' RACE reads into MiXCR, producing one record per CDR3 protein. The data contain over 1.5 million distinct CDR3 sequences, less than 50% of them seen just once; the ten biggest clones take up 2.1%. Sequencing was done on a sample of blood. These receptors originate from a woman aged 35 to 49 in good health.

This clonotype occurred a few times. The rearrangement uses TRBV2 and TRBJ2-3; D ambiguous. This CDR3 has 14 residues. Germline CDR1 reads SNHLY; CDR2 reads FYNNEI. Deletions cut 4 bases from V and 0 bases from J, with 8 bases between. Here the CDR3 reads CASSGSASTDTQYF. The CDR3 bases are TGTGCCAGCAGTGGCAGCGCTAGCACAGATACGCAGTATTTT.

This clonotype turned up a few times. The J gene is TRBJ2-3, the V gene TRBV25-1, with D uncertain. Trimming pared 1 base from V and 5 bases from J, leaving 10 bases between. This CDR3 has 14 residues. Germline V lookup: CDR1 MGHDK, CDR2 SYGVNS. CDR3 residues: CASSESAVIDTQYF. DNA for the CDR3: TGTGCCAGCAGTGAATCCGCAGTTATAGATACGCAGTATTTT. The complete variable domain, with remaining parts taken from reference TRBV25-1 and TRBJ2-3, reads EADIYQTPRYLVIGTGKKITLECSQTMGHDKMYWYQQDPGMELHLIHYSYGVNSTEKGDLSSESTVSRIRTEHFPLTLESARPSHTSQYLCASSESAVIDTQYFGPGTRLTVL.

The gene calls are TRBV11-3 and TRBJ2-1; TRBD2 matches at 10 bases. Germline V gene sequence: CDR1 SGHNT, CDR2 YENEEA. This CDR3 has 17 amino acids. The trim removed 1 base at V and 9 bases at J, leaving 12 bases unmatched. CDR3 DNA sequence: TGTGCCAGCAGCTTAGGTTCCACTAGCGGGATTTCTCCTGAGCAGTTCTTC. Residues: CASSLGSTSGISPEQFF.

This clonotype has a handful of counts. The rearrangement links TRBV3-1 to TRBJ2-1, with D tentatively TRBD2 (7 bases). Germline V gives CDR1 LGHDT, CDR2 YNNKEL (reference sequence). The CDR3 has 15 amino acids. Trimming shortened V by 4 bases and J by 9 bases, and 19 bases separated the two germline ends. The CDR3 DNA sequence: TGTGCCAGCAGCCCCAGTCTGGGGGGGGCCGGTGAGCAGTTCTTC. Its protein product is CASSPSLGGAGEQFF.

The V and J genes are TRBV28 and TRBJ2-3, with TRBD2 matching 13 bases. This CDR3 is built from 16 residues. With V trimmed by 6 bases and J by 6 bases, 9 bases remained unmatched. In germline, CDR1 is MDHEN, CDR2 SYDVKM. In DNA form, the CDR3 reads TGTGCCAGCAGATTAAGGACTAGCGGGGGTTCCGATACGCAGTATTTT. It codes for CASRLRTSGGSDTQYF.

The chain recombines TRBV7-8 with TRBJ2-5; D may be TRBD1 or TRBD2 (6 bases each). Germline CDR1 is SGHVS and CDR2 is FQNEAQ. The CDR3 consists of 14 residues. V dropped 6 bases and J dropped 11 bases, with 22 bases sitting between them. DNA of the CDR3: TGTGCCAGCAGTTTTCCGGGGGCGTGGAATGAGCAGTACTTC. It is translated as CASSFPGAWNEQYF. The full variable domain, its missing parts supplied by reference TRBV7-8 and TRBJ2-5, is GAGVSQSPRYKVAKRGQDVALRCDPISGHVSLFWYQQALGQGPEFLTYFQNEAQLDKSGLPSDRFFAERPEGSVSTLKIQRTQQEDSAVYLCASSFPGAWNEQYFGPGTRLLVL.

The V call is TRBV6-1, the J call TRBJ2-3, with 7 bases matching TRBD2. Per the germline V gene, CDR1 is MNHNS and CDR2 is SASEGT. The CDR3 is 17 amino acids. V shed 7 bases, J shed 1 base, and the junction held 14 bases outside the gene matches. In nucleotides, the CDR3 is TGTGCCAGCATTGAGCGGGGTTCGCCCTACGGCACAGATACGCAGTATTTT. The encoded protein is CASIERGSPYGTDTQYF.

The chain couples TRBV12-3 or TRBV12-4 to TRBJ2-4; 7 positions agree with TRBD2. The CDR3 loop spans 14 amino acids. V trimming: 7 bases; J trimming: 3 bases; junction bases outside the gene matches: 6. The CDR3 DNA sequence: TGTGCCAGCACTTTGGGGGGGGTCAAAAACATTCAGTACTTC. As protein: CASTLGGVKNIQYF.

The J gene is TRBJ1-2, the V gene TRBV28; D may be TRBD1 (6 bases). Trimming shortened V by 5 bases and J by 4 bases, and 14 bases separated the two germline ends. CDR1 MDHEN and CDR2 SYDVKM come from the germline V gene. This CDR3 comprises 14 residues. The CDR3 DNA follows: TGTGCCAGCAGTCCGGGGACACACCCCTATGGCTACACCTTC. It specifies CASSPGTHPYGYTF.

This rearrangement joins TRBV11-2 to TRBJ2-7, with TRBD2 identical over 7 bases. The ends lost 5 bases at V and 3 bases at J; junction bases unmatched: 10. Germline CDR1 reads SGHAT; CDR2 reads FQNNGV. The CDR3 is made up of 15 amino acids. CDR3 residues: CASSREGQGFYEQYF. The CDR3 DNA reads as TGTGCCAGCAGCAGGGAGGGGCAAGGGTTCTACGAGCAGTACTTC. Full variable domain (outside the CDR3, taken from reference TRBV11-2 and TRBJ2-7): EAGVAQSPRYKIIEKRQSVAFWCNPISGHATLYWYQQILGQGPKLLIQFQNNGVVDDSQLPKDRFSAERLKGVDSTLKIQPAKLEDSAVYLCASSREGQGFYEQYFGPGTRLTVT.

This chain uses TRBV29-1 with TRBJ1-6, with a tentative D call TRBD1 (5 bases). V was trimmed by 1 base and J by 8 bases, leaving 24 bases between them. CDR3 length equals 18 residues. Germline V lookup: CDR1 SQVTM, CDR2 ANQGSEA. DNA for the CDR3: TGCAGCGTTGAAGCTGGGTGCTGGCAAACCGGGGACTATTCACCCCTCCACTTT. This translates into CSVEAGCWQTGDYSPLHF.

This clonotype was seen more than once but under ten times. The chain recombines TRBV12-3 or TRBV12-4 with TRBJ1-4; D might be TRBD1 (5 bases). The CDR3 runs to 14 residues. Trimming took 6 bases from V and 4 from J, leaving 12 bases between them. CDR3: CASSPTEVNEKLFF. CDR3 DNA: TGTGCCAGCAGCCCGACAGAGGTTAATGAAAAACTGTTTTTT.

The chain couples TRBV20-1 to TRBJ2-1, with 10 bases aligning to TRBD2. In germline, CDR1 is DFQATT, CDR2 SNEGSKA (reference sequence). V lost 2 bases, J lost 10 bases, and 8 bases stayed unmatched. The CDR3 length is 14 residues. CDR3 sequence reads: CSARLSGGASEQFF. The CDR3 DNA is TGCAGTGCTAGACTAAGCGGGGGGGCCTCGGAGCAGTTCTTC.

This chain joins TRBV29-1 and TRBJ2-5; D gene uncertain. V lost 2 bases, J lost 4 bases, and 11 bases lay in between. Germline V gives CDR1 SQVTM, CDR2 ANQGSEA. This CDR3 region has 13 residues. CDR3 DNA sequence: TGCAGCGTTGAATATAACCTCCGAGAGACCCAGTACTTC. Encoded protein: CSVEYNLRETQYF.

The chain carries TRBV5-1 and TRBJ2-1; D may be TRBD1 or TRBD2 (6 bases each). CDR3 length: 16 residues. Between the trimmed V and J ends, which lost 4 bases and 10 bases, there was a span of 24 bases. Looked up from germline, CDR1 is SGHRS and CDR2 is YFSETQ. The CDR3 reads CASSRGSLRGTREQFF. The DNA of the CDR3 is TGCGCCAGCAGCCGAGGTTCCCTGAGGGGGACTCGGGAGCAGTTCTTC.

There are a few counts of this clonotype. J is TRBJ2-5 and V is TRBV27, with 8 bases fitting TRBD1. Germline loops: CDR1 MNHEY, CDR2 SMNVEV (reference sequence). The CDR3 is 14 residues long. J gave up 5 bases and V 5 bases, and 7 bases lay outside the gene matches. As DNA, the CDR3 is TGTGCCAGCAGTAGACAGGGGCGGTGGGAGACCCAGTACTTC. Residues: CASSRQGRWETQYF.

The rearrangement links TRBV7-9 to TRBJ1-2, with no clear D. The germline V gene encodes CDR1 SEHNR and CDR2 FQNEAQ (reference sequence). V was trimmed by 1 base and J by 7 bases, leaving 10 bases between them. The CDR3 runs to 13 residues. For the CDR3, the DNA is TGTGCCAGCAGCTTAGACGGAAGAGGTGGCTACACCTTC. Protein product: CASSLDGRGGYTF.

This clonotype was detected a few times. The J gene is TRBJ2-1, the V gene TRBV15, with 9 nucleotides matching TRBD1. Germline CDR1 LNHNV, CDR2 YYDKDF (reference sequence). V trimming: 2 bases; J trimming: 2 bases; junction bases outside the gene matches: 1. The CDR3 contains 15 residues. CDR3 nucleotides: TGTGCCACCAGCAGACGGACAGGGGCCTACAATGAGCAGTTCTTC. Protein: CATSRRTGAYNEQFF.

The CDR3 here is CASNLQGKTYEQYF. CDR3 coding DNA: TGCGCCAGCAACCTCCAGGGAAAAACCTACGAGCAGTACTTC. V usage is TRBV5-1 and J usage is TRBJ2-7; weak D call: TRBD1 (5 bases). The germline V and J ends were trimmed by 6 bases and 2 bases, with 15 bases remaining between them. Germline V gene data show CDR1 as SGHRS and CDR2 as YFSETQ. This CDR3 is 14 amino acids long.

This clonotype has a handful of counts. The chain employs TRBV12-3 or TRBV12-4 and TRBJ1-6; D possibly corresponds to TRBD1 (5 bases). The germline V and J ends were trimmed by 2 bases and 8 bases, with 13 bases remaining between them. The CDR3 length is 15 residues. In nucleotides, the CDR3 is TGTGCCAGCAGTTTACGTCCAGGGCGAGATTCACCCCTCCACTTT. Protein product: CASSLRPGRDSPLHF.

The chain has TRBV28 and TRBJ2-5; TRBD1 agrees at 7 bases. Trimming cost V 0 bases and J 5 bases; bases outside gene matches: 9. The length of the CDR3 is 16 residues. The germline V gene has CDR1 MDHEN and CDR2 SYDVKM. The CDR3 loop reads CASSLWGQGGLETQYF. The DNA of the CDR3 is TGTGCCAGCAGTTTATGGGGGCAAGGGGGCCTCGAGACCCAGTACTTC.

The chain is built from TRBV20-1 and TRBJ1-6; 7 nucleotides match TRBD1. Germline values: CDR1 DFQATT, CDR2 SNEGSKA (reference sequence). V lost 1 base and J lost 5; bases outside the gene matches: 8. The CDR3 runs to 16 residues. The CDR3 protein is CSARAQTGVDNSPLHF. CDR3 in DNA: TGCAGTGCTAGAGCTCAAACAGGGGTGGATAATTCACCCCTCCACTTT.

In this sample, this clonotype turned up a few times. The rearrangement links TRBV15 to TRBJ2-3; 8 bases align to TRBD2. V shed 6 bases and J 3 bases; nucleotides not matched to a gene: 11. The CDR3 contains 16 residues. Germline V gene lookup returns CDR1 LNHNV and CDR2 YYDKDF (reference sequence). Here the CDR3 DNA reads TGTGCCACCAGTAAAAATATCGGCGGGGGGACAGATACGCAGTATTTT. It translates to CATSKNIGGGTDTQYF.

The CDR3: CASSPTWTDYEQYF. Written as DNA, the CDR3 is TGTGCCAGCAGTCCCACATGGACAGACTACGAGCAGTACTTC. The V gene is TRBV27, the J gene TRBJ2-7; weak D call: TRBD1 (6 bases). Germline V gene data show CDR1 as MNHEY and CDR2 as SMNVEV (reference sequence). This CDR3 region has 14 residues. V shed 5 bases and J shed 3 bases, with 14 bases lying between them.